This entry concerns a single T cell receptor beta chain. Its antigen is still unknown. Template switching introduced a universal primer site, and the cDNA bore unique molecular identifiers. TCRdb re-derived calls from the 5' RACE reads in MiXCR, one entry per CDR3 protein. Of 220,000 or so distinct CDR3 sequences listed, 5.5% to 7% were seen once; the top ten hold 3% to 4.5%. The record originates from a study of identical twins. Broader study findings: Weaker excess twin sharing was observed in beta out-of-frame sequences. Insertions were fewer in abundant cord blood beta clonotypes, whereas memory repertoires showed none of this pattern.

These records were also assigned to another study, of yellow fever vaccine responses in identical twins.

Sequenced sample: memory (CD45RO+) T cells sorted from blood. This TCR was recovered from a young woman in good health.

In nucleotides, the CDR3 is TGTGCCAGCAGCTATACAGGGTTTTCAGAGACCCAGTACTTC. Protein: CASSYTGFSETQYF. The chain carries TRBV11-3 and TRBJ2-5, with a tentative D call TRBD1 (6 bases). The germline V and J ends were trimmed by 4 bases and 4 bases, with 13 bases remaining between them. The CDR3 length is 14 residues. Germline CDR1 reads SGHNT; CDR2 reads YENEEA.